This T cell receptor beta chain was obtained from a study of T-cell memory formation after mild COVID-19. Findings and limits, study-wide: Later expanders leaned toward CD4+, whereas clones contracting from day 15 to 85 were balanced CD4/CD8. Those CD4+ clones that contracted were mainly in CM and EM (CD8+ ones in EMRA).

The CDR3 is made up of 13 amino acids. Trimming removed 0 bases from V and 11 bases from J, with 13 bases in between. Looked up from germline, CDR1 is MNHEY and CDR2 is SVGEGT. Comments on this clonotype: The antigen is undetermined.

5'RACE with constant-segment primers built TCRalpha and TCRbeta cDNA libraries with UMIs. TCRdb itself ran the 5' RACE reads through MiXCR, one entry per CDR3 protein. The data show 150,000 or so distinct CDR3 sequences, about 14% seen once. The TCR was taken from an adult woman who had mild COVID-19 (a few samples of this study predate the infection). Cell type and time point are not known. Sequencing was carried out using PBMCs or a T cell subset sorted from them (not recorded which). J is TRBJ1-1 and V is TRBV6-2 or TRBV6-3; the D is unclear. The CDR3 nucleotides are TGTGCCAGCAGTTACTCCGTTGGCGCGGAGGCTTTCTTT. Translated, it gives CASSYSVGAEAFF.